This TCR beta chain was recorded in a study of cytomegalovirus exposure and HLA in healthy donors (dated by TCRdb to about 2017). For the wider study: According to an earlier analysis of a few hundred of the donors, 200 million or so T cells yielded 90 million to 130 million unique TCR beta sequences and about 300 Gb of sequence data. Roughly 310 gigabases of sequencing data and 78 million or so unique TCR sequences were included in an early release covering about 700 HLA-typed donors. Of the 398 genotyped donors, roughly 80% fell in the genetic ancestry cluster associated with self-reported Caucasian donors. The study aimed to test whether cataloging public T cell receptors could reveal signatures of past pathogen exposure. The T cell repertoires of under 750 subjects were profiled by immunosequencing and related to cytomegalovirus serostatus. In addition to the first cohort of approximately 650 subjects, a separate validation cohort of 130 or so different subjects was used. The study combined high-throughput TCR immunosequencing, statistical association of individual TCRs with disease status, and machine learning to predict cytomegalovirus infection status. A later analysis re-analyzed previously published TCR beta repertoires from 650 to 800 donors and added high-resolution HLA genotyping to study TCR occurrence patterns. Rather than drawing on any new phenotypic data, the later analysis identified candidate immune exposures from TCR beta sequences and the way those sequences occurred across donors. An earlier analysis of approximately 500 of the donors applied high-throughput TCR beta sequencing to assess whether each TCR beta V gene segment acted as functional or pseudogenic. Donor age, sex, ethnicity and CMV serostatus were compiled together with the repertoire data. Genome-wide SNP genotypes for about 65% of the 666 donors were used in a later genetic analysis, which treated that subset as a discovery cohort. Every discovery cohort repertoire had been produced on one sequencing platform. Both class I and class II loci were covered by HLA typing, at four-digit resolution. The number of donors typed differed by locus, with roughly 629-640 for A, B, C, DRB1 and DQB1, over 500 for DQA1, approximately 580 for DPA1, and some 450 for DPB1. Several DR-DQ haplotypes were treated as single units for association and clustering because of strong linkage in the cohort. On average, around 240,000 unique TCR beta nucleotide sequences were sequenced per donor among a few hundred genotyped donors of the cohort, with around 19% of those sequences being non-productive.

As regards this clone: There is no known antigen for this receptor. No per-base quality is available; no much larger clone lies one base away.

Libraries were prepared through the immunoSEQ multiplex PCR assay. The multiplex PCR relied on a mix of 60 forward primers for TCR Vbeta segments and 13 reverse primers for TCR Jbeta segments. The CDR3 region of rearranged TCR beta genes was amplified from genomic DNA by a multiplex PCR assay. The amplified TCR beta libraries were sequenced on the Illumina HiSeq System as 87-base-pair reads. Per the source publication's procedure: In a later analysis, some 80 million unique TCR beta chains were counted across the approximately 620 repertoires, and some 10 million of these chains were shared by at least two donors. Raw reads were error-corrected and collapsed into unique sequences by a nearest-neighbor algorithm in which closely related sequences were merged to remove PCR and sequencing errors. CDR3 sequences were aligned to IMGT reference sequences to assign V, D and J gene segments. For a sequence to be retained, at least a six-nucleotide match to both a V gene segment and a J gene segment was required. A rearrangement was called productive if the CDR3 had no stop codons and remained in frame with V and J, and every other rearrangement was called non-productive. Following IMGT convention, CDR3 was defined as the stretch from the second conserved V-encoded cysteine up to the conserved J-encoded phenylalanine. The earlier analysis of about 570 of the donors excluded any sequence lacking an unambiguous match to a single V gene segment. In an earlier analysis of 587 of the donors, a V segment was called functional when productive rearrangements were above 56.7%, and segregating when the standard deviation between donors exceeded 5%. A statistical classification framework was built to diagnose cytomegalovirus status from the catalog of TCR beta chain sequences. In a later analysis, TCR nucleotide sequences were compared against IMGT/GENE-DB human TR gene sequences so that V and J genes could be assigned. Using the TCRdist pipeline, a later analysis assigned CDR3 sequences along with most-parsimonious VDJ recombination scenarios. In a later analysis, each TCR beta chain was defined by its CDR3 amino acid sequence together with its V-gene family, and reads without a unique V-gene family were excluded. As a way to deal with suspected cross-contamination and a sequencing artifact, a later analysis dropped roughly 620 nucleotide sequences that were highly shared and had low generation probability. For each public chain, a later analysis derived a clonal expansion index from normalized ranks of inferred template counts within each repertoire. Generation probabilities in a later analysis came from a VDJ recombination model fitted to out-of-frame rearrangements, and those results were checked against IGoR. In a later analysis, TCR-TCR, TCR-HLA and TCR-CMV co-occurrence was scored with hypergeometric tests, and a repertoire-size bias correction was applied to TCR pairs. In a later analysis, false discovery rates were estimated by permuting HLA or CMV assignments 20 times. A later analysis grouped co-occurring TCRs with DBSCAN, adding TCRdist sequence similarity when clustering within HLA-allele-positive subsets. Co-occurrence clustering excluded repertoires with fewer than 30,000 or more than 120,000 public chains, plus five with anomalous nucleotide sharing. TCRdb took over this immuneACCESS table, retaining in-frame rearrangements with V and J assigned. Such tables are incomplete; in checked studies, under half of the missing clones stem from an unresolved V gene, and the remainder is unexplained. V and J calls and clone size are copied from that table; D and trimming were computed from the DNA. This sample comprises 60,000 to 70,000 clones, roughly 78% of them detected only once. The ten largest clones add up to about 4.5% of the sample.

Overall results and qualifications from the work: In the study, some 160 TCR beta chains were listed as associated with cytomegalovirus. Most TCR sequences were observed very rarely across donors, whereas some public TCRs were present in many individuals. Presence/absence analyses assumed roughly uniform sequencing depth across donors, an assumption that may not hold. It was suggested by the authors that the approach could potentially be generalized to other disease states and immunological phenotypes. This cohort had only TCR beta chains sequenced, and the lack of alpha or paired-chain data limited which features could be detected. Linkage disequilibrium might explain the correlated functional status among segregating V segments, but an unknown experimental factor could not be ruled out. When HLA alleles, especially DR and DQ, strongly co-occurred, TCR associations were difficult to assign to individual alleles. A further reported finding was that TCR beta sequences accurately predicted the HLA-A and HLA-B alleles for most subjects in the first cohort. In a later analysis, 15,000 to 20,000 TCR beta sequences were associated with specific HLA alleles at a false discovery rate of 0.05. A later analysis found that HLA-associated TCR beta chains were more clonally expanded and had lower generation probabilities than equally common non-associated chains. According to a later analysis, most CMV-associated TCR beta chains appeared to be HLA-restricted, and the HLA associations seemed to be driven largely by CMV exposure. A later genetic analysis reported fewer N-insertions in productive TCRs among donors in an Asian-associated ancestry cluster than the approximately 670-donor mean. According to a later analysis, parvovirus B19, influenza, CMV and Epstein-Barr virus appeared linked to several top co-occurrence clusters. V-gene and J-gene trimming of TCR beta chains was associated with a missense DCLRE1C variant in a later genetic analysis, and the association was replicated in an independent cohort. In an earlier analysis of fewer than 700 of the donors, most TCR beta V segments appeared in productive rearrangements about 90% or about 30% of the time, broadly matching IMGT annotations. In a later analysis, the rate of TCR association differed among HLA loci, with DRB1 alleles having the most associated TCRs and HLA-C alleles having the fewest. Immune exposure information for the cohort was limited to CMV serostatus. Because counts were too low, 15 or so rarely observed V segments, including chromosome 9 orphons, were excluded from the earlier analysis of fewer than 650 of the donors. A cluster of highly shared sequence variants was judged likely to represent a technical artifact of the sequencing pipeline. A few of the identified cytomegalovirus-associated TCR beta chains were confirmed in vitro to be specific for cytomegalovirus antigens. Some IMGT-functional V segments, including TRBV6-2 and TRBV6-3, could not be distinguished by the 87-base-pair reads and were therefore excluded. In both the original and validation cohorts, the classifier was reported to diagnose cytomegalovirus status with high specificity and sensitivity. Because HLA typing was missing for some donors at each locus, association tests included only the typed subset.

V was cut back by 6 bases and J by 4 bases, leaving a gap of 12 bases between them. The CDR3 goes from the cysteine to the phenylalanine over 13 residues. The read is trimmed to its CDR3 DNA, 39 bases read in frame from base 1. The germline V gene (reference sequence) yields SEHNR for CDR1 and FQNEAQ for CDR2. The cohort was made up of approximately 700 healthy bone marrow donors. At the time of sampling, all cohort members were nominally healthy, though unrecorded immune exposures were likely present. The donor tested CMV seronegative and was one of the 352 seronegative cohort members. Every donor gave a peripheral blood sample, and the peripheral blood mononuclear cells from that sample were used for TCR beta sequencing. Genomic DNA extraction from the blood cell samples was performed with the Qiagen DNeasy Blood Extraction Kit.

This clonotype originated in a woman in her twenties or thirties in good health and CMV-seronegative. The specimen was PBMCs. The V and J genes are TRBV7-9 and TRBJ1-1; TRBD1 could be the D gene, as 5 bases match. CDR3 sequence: CASSPVGGTEAFF. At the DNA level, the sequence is TGTGCCAGCAGTCCTGTCGGGGGCACTGAAGCTTTCTTT.